This is a list of T cell receptor beta chains from one sample in a study of CD8 T cell repertoires and HIV-1 epitope variants. TCRdb's table, derived via immunoSEQ multiplex PCR, lists solely in-frame clones and lacks some. The sample lists some 100,000 clones; around 67% were seen once. The sample was uncultured baseline CD8+ T cells from peripheral blood mononuclear cells (PBMCs). Every receptor here comes from a male donor with HIV. The CDR3 runs from the conserved cysteine through the conserved F or W. A D gene is named only where the DNA matches it firmly. Size is omitted from some rows. Given values are once, few, many or a class for expanded clones.

NA,TRBJ2-2,NA,TRBV6-5,TGTGCCAGCAGCCCCGGCCGGACCGGGGAGCTGTTTTTT,CASSPGRTGELFF
NA,TRBJ1-2,NA,TRBV5-4,TGTGCCAGCAGCTTGGCCACCTATCAAGTTGGCGGCTACACCTTC,CASSLATYQVGGYTF
NA,TRBJ2-7,TRBD2,TRBV5-1,TGCGCCAGCAGCTCGTCCACTAGCGGGGGGGCCTACGAGCAGTACTTC,CASSSSTSGGAYEQYF
NA,TRBJ1-2,NA,TRBV6-6,TGTGCCAGCAGTTACTATTTGACAGTTACTAACTATGGCTACACCTTC,CASSYYLTVTNYGYTF
NA,TRBJ2-4,NA,TRBV30,TGTGCCTGGTGTCGGGGATCCAAAAACATTCAGTACTTC,CAWCRGSKNIQYF
NA,TRBJ2-1,NA,TRBV28,TGTGCCAGCATCCCTATAGGCGGGTGGGGCAATGAGCAGTTCTTC,CASIPIGGWGNEQFF
NA,TRBJ1-2,NA,TRBV5-1,TGCGCCAGCAGCGTGTCTCGGGAGGGAAGCTACACCTTC,CASSVSREGSYTF
NA,TRBJ2-7,TRBD1,TRBV6-5,TGTGCCAGCAGTTACTCGGGACAGCGCTACGAGCAGTACTTC,CASSYSGQRYEQYF
once,TRBJ2-5,NA,TRBV27,TGTGCCAACCCCCCCCAGGCAGGGGAAGAGACCCAGTACTTC,CANPPQAGEETQYF
NA,TRBJ2-3,NA,TRBV28,TGTGCCAGCAGTGTCCAGTGGGATACGCAGTATTTT,CASSVQWDTQYF
many,TRBJ1-1,NA,TRBV5-5,TGTGCCAGCAGCTTGGGCTGGAAAGCTTTCTTT,CASSLGWKAFF
few,TRBJ2-6,NA,TRBV13,TGTGCCAGCAGCCGTGACAGCTCTGGGGCCAACGTCCTGACTTTC,CASSRDSSGANVLTF
NA,TRBJ2-5,TRBD2,TRBV30,TGTGCCTGGTCTACCCAGGGAGGGAGAGAGACCCAGTACTTC,CAWSTQGGRETQYF
NA,TRBJ2-5,TRBD2,TRBV6-5,TGTGCCAGCAGAGTGGGACTATACGAGACCCAGTACTTC,CASRVGLYETQYF
few,TRBJ2-7,NA,TRBV7-8,TGTGCCAGCGGAGACAATGAGCAGTACTTC,CASGDNEQYF
NA,TRBJ2-1,NA,TRBV9,TGTGCCAGCAGCGTAGATTGGCTACCCAGCTCCTACAATGAGCAGTTCTTC,CASSVDWLPSSYNEQFF
NA,TRBJ2-3,NA,TRBV5-6,TGTGCCAGCAGCTTGGCTTTGGGGCAAGATACGCAGTATTTT,CASSLALGQDTQYF
few,TRBJ2-7,NA,TRBV27,TGTGCCAGCAGTTTGGGGAGCCAAATATCCTACGAGCAGTACTTC,CASSLGSQISYEQYF
NA,TRBJ2-7,NA,TRBV15,TGTGCCACCAGCAGAGAGTCAGGCCCCGACGAGCAGTACTTC,CATSRESGPDEQYF
NA,TRBJ1-2,NA,TRBV28,TGTGCCAGCAGTACTAGTGACAACTATGGCTACACCTTC,CASSTSDNYGYTF
NA,TRBJ2-3,NA,TRBV5-1,TGCGCCAGCACAGGGATCTTGACAGATACGCAGTATTTT,CASTGILTDTQYF
NA,TRBJ2-7,NA,TRBV29-1,TGCAGCGTTGAGATCGGCTACGAGCAGTACTTC,CSVEIGYEQYF
few,TRBJ1-5,NA,TRBV6-1,TGTGCCTCCGGGCAGGGAGGTCAGCCCCAGCATTTT,CASGQGGQPQHF
NA,TRBJ1-1,NA,TRBV5-4,TGTGCCAGCAGCCAAGGCATCTTGGCGAACACTGAAGCTTTCTTT,CASSQGILANTEAFF
NA,TRBJ1-6,NA,TRBV7-2,TGTGCCAGCAGACTCTCGGAGCATTCACCCCTCCACTTT,CASRLSEHSPLHF
NA,TRBJ1-6,NA,TRBV5-4,TGTGCCAGCAGCTTGGAGAGGACGGTGGGTTCACCCCTCCACTTT,CASSLERTVGSPLHF
NA,TRBJ1-1,NA,TRBV9,TGTGCCAGCAGCGTATCTTCCGGGAACACTGAAGCTTTCTTT,CASSVSSGNTEAFF
few,TRBJ1-2,TRBD1,TRBV9,TGTGCCAGCAGCCTAGGACAGGGGATCGGGGGCTACACCTTC,CASSLGQGIGGYTF
NA,TRBJ2-2,NA,TRBV5-1,TGCGCCAGCAGCTTGGCGGTTGGGCAGGGAGTCACCGGGGAGCTGTTTTTT,CASSLAVGQGVTGELFF
NA,TRBJ1-1,NA,TRBV6-5,TGTGCCAGCAGTTACTCCTACGGGGACACTGAAGCTTTCTTT,CASSYSYGDTEAFF
NA,TRBJ2-1,NA,TRBV9,TGTGCCAGCAGCGGAAGGAGGGGGAGCTCCTACAATGAGCAGTTCTTC,CASSGRRGSSYNEQFF
NA,TRBJ2-7,NA,TRBV2,TGTGCCAGCAGTGACATACCCGGGACATTGACTTCCGAGCAGTACTTC,CASSDIPGTLTSEQYF
NA,TRBJ1-5,TRBD1,TRBV6-1,TGTGCCAGCAGTTCAATACAGGGGAAGGATCAGCCCCAGCATTTT,CASSSIQGKDQPQHF
NA,TRBJ1-1,TRBD1,TRBV29-1,TGCAGCGTTGGCCTAGGACAGGGGGCGAACACTGAAGCTTTCTTT,CSVGLGQGANTEAFF
NA,TRBJ2-7,NA,TRBV7-2,TGTGCCAGCAGCTTCGGCCCAGGGGAATCAGGCTACGAGCAGTACTTC,CASSFGPGESGYEQYF
NA,TRBJ2-1,NA,TRBV5-1,TGCGCCAGCAGCTTGATAGGGAATGAGCAGTTCTTC,CASSLIGNEQFF
NA,TRBJ1-2,TRBD1,TRBV19,TGTGCCAGTAGTATAGGCCCGCGGGACAGAGCCTATGGCTACACCTTC,CASSIGPRDRAYGYTF
NA,TRBJ2-5,NA,TRBV6-5,TGTGCCAGCAGTGCGTCCAGGCGCCAAGAGACCCAGTACTTC,CASSASRRQETQYF
NA,TRBJ2-1,NA,TRBV6-1,TGTGCCAGCAGCGTAGATGGAGGGTCCTACAATGAGCAGTTCTTC,CASSVDGGSYNEQFF
NA,TRBJ1-1,TRBD1,TRBV7-8,TGTGCCAGCAGCTTAGCGGGACAGGGGGTCACTGAAGCTTTCTTT,CASSLAGQGVTEAFF
few,TRBJ1-2,NA,TRBV7-9,TGTGCCAGCAGCCCCGGGGACTTCCAAGCTAACTATGGCTACACCTTC,CASSPGDFQANYGYTF